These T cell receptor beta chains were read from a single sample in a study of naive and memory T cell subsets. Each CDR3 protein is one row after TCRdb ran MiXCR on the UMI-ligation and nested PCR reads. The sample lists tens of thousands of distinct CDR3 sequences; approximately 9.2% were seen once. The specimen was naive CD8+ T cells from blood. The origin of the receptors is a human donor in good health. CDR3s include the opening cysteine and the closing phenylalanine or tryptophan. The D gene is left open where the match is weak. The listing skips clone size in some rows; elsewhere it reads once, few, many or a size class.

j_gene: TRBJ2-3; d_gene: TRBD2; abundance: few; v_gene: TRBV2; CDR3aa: CASSGRDDTQYF; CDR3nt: TGTGCCAGCAGCGGGAGGGATGACACGCAGTATTTT
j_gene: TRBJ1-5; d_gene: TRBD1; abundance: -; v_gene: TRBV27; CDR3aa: CASSPGQFNQPQHF; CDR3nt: TGTGCCAGCAGTCCGGGACAGTTCAATCAGCCCCAGCATTTT
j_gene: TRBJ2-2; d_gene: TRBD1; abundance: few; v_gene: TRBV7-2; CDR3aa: CASSPTGLGELFF; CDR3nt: TGTGCCAGCAGCCCGACAGGGCTCGGGGAGCTGTTTTTT
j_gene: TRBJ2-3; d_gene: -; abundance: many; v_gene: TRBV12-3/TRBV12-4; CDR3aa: CASSPDGGLRTDTQYF; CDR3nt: TGTGCCAGCAGCCCCGACGGGGGCCTTCGCACAGATACGCAGTATTTT
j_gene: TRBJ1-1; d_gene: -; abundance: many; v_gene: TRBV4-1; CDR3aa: CASSQGMNTEAFF; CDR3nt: TGCGCCAGCAGCCAGGGGATGAACACTGAAGCTTTCTTT
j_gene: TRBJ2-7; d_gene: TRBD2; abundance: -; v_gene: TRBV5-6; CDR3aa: CASSSGLARYEQYF; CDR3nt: TGTGCCAGCAGCTCGGGACTAGCGAGGTACGAGCAGTACTTC
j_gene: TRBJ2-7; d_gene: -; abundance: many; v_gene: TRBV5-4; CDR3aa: CASRSRGAGAYEQYF; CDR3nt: TGTGCCAGCCGCAGTAGGGGTGCTGGAGCCTACGAGCAGTACTTC
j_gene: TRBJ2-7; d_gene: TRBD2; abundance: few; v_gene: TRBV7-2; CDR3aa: CASIDSGTRYHEQYF; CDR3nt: TGTGCCAGCATCGATTCCGGGACTAGGTACCACGAGCAGTACTTC
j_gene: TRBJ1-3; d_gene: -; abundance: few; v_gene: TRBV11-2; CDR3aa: CASSLDRSSGNTIYF; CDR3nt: TGTGCCAGCAGCCTCGACAGGAGCTCTGGAAACACCATATATTTT
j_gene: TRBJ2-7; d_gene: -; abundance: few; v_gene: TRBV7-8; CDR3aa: CASSPRPFLEQYF; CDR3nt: TGTGCCAGCAGCCCCCGGCCGTTTCTGGAGCAGTACTTC
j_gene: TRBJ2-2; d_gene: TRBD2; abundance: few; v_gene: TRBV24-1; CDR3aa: CATVAGSNTGELFF; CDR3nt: TGTGCCACGGTAGCGGGATCAAACACCGGGGAGCTGTTTTTT
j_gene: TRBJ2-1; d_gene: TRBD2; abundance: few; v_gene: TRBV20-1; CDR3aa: CSALTSAVINEQFF; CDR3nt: TGCAGTGCCCTGACTAGCGCTGTCATCAATGAGCAGTTCTTC
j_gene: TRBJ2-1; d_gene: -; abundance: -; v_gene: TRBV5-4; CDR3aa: CASSLTNEQFF; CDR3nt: TGTGCCAGCAGCTTGACCAATGAGCAGTTCTTC
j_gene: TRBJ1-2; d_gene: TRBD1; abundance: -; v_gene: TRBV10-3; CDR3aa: CAISGATMDRGYGYTF; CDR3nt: TGTGCCATCAGTGGGGCTACGATGGACAGGGGCTATGGCTACACCTTC
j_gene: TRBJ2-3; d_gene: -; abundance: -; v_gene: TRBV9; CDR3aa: CASSYGSRTDTQYF; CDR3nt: TGTGCCAGCAGTTACGGGAGCCGCACAGATACGCAGTATTTT
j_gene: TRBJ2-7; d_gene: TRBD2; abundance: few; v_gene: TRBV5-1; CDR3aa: CASSLEAGLAGGPGYEQYF; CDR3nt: TGCGCCAGCAGCTTGGAAGCGGGACTAGCGGGAGGGCCGGGCTACGAGCAGTACTTC
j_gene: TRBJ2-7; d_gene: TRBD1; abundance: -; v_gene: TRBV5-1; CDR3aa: CASSLVPPDRGSYEQYF; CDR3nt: TGCGCCAGCAGCTTGGTCCCCCCGGACAGGGGATCCTACGAGCAGTACTTC
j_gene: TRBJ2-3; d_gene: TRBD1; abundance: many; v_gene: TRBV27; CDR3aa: CASRTGKILDTQYF; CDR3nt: TGTGCCAGCAGGACAGGGAAAATTTTGGATACGCAGTATTTT
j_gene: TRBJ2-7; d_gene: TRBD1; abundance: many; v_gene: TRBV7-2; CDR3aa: CASSSGQGRNYEQYF; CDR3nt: TGTGCCAGCAGCTCAGGACAGGGTCGGAACTACGAGCAGTACTTC
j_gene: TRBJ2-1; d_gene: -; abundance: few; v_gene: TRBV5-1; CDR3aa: CASSWGDNEQFF; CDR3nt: TGCGCCAGCAGCTGGGGTGACAATGAGCAGTTCTTC
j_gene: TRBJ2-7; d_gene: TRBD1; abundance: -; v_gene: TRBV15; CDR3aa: CATSPRTGVYEQYF; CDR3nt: TGTGCCACCAGCCCTCGGACAGGGGTCTACGAGCAGTACTTC
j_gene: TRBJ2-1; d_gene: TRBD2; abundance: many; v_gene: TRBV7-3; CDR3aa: CASSPLAGGHSEQFF; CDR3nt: TGTGCCAGCAGTCCTCTAGCGGGAGGGCATAGTGAGCAGTTCTTC
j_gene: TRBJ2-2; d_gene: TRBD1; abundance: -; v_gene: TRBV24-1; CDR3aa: CATSDTDRGRTGELFF; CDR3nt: TGTGCCACCAGTGACACGGACAGGGGGCGGACCGGGGAGCTGTTTTTT
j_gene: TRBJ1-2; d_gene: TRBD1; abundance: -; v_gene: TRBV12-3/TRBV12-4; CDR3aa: CASRTPRDRGENGYTF; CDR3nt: TGTGCCAGCAGAACCCCCCGGGACAGGGGAGAAAATGGCTACACCTTC
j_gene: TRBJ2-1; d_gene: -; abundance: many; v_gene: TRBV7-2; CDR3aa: CASSLGEQFF; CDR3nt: TGTGCCAGCAGCTTAGGTGAGCAGTTCTTC
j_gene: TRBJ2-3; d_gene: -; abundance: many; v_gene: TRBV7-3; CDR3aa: CASSSTVYGPPTDTQYF; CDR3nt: TGTGCCAGCAGCTCCACCGTCTACGGCCCCCCCACAGATACGCAGTATTTT
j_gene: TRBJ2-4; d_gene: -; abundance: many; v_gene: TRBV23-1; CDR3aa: CASAGDRRLAKNIQYF; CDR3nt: TGCGCCAGCGCAGGTGACAGGAGGCTAGCCAAAAACATTCAGTACTTC
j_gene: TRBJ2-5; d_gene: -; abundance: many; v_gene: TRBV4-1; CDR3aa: CASSQVYREGETQYF; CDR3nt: TGCGCCAGCAGCCAAGTGTACAGGGAGGGGGAGACCCAGTACTTC
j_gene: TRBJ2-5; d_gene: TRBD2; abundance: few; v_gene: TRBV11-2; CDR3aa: CASSLEGLAGRVETQYF; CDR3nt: TGTGCCAGCAGCCTTGAGGGTCTAGCGGGACGGGTGGAGACCCAGTACTTC
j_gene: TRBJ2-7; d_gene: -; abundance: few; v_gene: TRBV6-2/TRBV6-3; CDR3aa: CASSYSDSEISYEQYF; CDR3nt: TGTGCCAGCAGTTACAGTGATAGCGAGATCTCCTACGAGCAGTACTTC
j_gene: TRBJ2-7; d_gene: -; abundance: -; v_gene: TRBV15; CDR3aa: CATSRDVEGRHEQYF; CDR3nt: TGTGCCACCAGCAGAGACGTTGAGGGGAGGCACGAGCAGTACTTC
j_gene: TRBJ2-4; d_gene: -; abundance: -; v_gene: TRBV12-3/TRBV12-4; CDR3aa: CASTPASAKNIQYF; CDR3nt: TGTGCCAGCACCCCGGCCTCCGCCAAAAACATTCAGTACTTC
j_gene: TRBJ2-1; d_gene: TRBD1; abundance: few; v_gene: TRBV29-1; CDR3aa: CSVRQGSSYNEQFF; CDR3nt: TGCAGCGTTCGACAGGGCAGCTCCTACAATGAGCAGTTCTTC
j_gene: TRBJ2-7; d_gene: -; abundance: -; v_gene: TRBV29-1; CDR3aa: CSVPVGGLGDEQYF; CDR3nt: TGCAGCGTCCCAGTCGGGGGCCTCGGGGACGAGCAGTACTTC
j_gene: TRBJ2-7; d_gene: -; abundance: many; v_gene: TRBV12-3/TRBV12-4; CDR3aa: CASSLSQGNYYEQYF; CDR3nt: TGTGCCAGCAGTCTTTCCCAGGGGAATTACTACGAGCAGTACTTC
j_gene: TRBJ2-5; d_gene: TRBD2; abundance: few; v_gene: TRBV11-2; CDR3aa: CASSLGFRREFGETQYF; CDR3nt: TGTGCCAGCAGCTTAGGGTTTAGGCGGGAGTTCGGAGAGACCCAGTACTTC
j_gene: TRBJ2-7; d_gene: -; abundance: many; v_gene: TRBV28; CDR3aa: CASSSLGGLSYEQYF; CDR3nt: TGTGCCAGCAGTTCCCTAGGCGGACTCTCCTACGAGCAGTACTTC
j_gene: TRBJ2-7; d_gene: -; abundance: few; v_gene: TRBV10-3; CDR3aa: CAISEVGSSYEQYF; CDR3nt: TGTGCCATCAGTGAAGTGGGAAGCTCCTACGAGCAGTACTTC
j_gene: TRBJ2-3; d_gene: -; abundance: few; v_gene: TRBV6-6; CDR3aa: CASSYGGTQYF; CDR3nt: TGTGCCAGCAGTTATGGGGGTACGCAGTATTTT
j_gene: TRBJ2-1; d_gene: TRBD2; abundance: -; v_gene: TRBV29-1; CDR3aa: CSVGTSGRVGNEQFF; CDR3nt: TGCAGCGTGGGGACTAGCGGACGGGTGGGCAATGAGCAGTTCTTC
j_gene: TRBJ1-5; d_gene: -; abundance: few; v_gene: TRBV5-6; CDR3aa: CASSLARSGQPQHF; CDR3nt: TGTGCCAGCAGCTTAGCCAGATCGGGGCAGCCCCAGCATTTT
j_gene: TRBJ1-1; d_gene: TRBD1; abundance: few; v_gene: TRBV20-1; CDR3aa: CSARDPGGIFQNTEAFF; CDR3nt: TGCAGTGCTAGAGATCCAGGGGGGATTTTCCAGAACACTGAAGCTTTCTTT
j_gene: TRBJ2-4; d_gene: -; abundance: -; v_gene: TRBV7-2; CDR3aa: CASSSGMIAKNIQYF; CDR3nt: TGTGCCAGCAGCTCAGGGATGATAGCCAAAAACATTCAGTACTTC
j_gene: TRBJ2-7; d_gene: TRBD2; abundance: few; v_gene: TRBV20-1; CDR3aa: CSAPGTSGSYEQYF; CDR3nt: TGCAGTGCTCCCGGGACTAGCGGGAGTTACGAGCAGTACTTC
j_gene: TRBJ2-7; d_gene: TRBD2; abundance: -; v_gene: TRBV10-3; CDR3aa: CASTTGTSGRGFYEQYF; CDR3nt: TGTGCCTCCACAACCGGGACTAGCGGGAGGGGATTCTACGAGCAGTACTTC
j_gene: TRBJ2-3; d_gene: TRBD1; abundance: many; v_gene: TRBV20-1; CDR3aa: CSANRQGVTDTQYF; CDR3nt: TGCAGTGCTAACCGACAGGGAGTCACAGATACGCAGTATTTT
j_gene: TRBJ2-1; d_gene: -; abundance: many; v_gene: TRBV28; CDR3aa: CASSLVQSSYNEQFF; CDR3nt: TGTGCCAGCAGTTTAGTTCAAAGCTCCTACAATGAGCAGTTCTTC
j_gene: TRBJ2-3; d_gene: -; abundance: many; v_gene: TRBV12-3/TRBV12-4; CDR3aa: CASTTFEGGTDTQYF; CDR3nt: TGTGCCAGCACCACCTTCGAAGGGGGCACAGATACGCAGTATTTT
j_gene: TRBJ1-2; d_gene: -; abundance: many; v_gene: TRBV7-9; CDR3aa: CASSLAQGYGYTF; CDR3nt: TGTGCCAGCAGCTTAGCCCAGGGGTACGGCTACACCTTC
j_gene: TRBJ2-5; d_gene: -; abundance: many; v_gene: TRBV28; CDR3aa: CASSSGRKQETQYF; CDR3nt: TGTGCCAGCAGTTCGGGACGGAAGCAAGAGACCCAGTACTTC
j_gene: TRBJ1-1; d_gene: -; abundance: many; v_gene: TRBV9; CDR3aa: CASSASGRASYMNTEAFF; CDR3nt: TGTGCCAGCAGCGCGAGCGGCAGGGCATCTTACATGAACACTGAAGCTTTCTTT
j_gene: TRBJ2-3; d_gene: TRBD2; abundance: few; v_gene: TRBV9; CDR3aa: CASSLGGSQDTQYF; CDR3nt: TGTGCCAGCAGCCTGGGGGGGAGTCAGGATACGCAGTATTTT
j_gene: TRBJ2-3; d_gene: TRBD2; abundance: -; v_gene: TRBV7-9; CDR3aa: CASSLSAGGPTDTQYF; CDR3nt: TGTGCCAGCAGCTTATCAGCGGGAGGGCCAACAGATACGCAGTATTTT